One sample yielded the 20 T cell receptor beta chains listed below, sequenced in a study of T cell responses to AZD1222 COVID-19 vaccine. Clones were read by immunoSEQ multiplex PCR, and TCRdb kept only the in-frame ones, dropping some. The profile covers about 67,000 clones, with roughly 85% appearing a single time and 5.5% to 7% taken by the ten largest. This sample comprised peripheral blood, obtained 28 days after the second AZD1222 dose. The receptors were sampled from an adult who received the AZD1222 COVID-19 vaccine.

The V gene is TRBV20-1, the J gene TRBJ2-1, with D hard to call. V was shortened by 3 bases and J by 2 bases, with 11 bases between the two germline ends. The CDR3 covers 14 residues. The germline V gene encodes CDR1 DFQATT and CDR2 SNEGSKA (reference sequence). CDR3: CSASHSEAYNEQFF. CDR3 in DNA: TGCAGTGCTAGTCACAGCGAGGCCTACAATGAGCAGTTCTTC.

The chain joins TRBV11-3 to TRBJ2-2; TRBD1 matches 9 bases. CDR1 and CDR2 (germline): SGHNT, YENEEA. This CDR3 has 16 residues. Unmatched junction bases numbered 6, after V lost 5 bases and J lost 2 bases. The CDR3: CASSPGQGTNTGELFF. The CDR3 DNA sequence: TGTGCCAGCAGCCCCGGACAGGGGACAAACACCGGGGAGCTGTTTTTT.

The chain recombines TRBV5-6 with TRBJ2-2; D uncertain. The CDR3 is 14 residues long. The germline gives CDR1 SGHDT, CDR2 YYEEEE. V shed 1 base and J shed 5 bases, with 9 bases lying between them. The CDR3 nucleotides read TGTGCCAGCAGCTTGTATATAATTACCGGGGAGCTGTTTTTT. It translates to CASSLYIITGELFF. The full variable domain, with the rest looked up from reference TRBV5-6 and TRBJ2-2, is DAGVTQSPTHLIKTRGQQVTLRCSPKSGHDTVSWYQQALGQGPQFIFQYYEEEERQRGNFPDRFSGHQFPNYSSELNVNALLLGDSALYLCASSLYIITGELFFGEGSRLTVL.

About this clone: The conserved phenylalanine or tryptophan is not found at the CDR3 terminus, so this likely reflects a read error. The limits of the CDR3 on the DNA are not certain, so only TCRdb's listed CDR3 is given. The rearrangement uses TRBV2 and TRBJ1-4; no DNA check was done on the table's D call, TRBD1. The CDR3 contains 10 residues when both ends are counted. Germline lookup yields CDR1 SNHLY and CDR2 FYNNEI. The CDR3 loop reads CASSATGLHI.

The chain uses TRBV7-2 and TRBJ2-7, with 11 bases matching TRBD2. CDR1 is SGHTA and CDR2 is FQGNSA in the germline V gene. The CDR3 extends over 14 amino acids. The V gene end was trimmed by 5 bases and the J gene end by 7 bases; junction bases not matched to a gene: 7. The CDR3 DNA follows: TGTGCCAGCAGCCGGTCTAGCGGGGGGAATGAGCAGTACTTC. It specifies CASSRSSGGNEQYF.

This clone was observed a handful of times. V and J are TRBV7-2 and TRBJ2-5; 8 nucleotides agree with TRBD1. V lost 4 bases and J lost 5; bases outside the gene matches: 6. Germline lookup yields CDR1 SGHTA and CDR2 FQGNSA. The CDR3 loop spans 14 amino acids. CDR3 bases: TGTGCCAGCAGCTACAGGGGGACGGGGGAGACCCAGTACTTC. It is translated as CASSYRGTGETQYF.

J is TRBJ1-6 and V is TRBV11-2; D is ambiguous. The V and J ends lost 0 bases and 11 bases respectively, with 14 bases between them. Germline CDR1 reads SGHAT; CDR2 reads FQNNGV. CDR3 length: 15 amino acids. The CDR3 reads CASSLDHPRYTPLHF. The CDR3, as DNA: TGTGCCAGCAGCTTAGATCATCCCCGATATACACCCCTCCACTTT.

V usage is TRBV5-4 and J usage is TRBJ1-4; a weak D match, TRBD1 (5 bases). CDR1 and CDR2 (germline): SGHNT, YYREEE (reference sequence). Trimming cost V 4 bases and J 2 bases, with 12 bases left between them. CDR3 length: 15 residues. The DNA for the CDR3 is TGTGCCAGCAGCCAACCGGGGACCACTAATGAAAAACTGTTTTTT. It is translated as CASSQPGTTNEKLFF.

The chain recombines TRBV11-3 with TRBJ2-1; tentatively, D is TRBD1 or TRBD2 (6 bases each). Trimming took off 4 bases at V and 5 bases at J, with 18 bases between the two ends. Germline values: CDR1 SGHNT, CDR2 YENEEA. This CDR3 region has 16 residues. CDR3 in amino acids: CASSSRGTTLHNEQFF. The CDR3 nucleotides are TGTGCCAGCAGCTCCCGGGGGACAACCCTACACAATGAGCAGTTCTTC.

The genes are TRBV9 and TRBJ1-5; maybe TRBD1 (5 bases). Germline values: CDR1 SGDLS, CDR2 YYNGEE. V was shortened by 3 bases and J by 3 bases, with 19 bases between the two germline ends. The CDR3 consists of 17 residues. The CDR3 loop is CASSAGPWTGLNQPQHF. DNA for the CDR3: TGTGCCAGCAGCGCAGGACCTTGGACGGGACTCAATCAGCCCCAGCATTTT.

This clone was seen only once. CDR3 loop: CASSKPKTQYF. The CDR3 DNA sequence: TGTGCCAGCAGCAAGCCGAAGACCCAGTACTTC. This chain uses TRBV21-1 with TRBJ2-5. TRBV21-1 is a pseudogene. The CDR3 contains 11 residues.

This clone occurred once. The J gene is TRBJ1-2, the V gene TRBV7-9; 10 nucleotides line up with TRBD1. In germline, CDR1 is SEHNR, CDR2 FQNEAQ (reference sequence). V was clipped by 0 bases and J by 6 bases; unmatched bases: 1. The length of the CDR3 is 14 residues. CDR3 coding DNA: TGTGCCAGCAGCTTAGCTGGACAGGGGGATGGCTACACCTTC. This encodes CASSLAGQGDGYTF.

Turning to this clone: Other DNA sequences of this sample code for an identical CDR3. J is TRBJ1-1 and V is TRBV9; D is possibly TRBD1 (5 bases). Germline V gives CDR1 SGDLS, CDR2 YYNGEE. This CDR3 has 14 residues. The V gene lost 2 bases and the J gene lost 0 bases, with 8 bases spanning the gap. CDR3: CASSVQGMNTEAFF. The DNA for the CDR3 is TGTGCCAGCAGCGTTCAGGGCATGAACACTGAAGCTTTCTTT. The complete variable domain, with remaining parts taken from reference TRBV9 and TRBJ1-1, reads DSGVTQTPKHLITATGQRVTLRCSPRSGDLSVYWYQQSLDQGLQFLIQYYNGEERAKGNILERFSAQQFPDLHSELNLSSLELGDSALYFCASSVQGMNTEAFFGQGTRLTVV.

Written as DNA, the CDR3 is TGTGCCAGCAGGACCAGAGGGGAGGGGATGGAGACCCAGTACTTC. Encoded protein: CASRTRGEGMETQYF. This chain joins TRBV11-2 and TRBJ2-5; TRBD2 matches at 7 bases. The length of the CDR3 is 15 residues. Trimming removed 6 bases from V and 5 bases from J; junction bases left unmatched: 12. Germline V gene lookup returns CDR1 SGHAT and CDR2 FQNNGV.

The chain carries TRBV6-5 and TRBJ1-2; D uncertain. The germline V and J ends were trimmed by 6 bases and 2 bases, with 16 bases remaining between them. Germline lookup yields CDR1 MNHEY and CDR2 SVGAGI. This CDR3 has 15 residues. This CDR3 reads CASSPRSLQNYGYTF. In DNA form, the CDR3 reads TGTGCCAGCAGCCCCCGAAGCCTCCAGAACTATGGCTACACCTTC.

V and J are TRBV4-1 and TRBJ1-6; 7 nucleotides agree with TRBD1. J was trimmed by 9 bases and V by 4 bases; bases with no gene match: 12. The CDR3 is 16 amino acids. Per germline, CDR1 MGHRA and CDR2 YSYEKL. This chain's CDR3 is CASSLDGQAKGSPLHF. The DNA for the CDR3 is TGCGCCAGCAGCCTCGATGGACAGGCGAAGGGTTCACCCCTCCACTTT.

The chain uses TRBV30 and TRBJ1-3; D not certain. CDR3 size: 15 residues. CDR1 and CDR2 (germline): GTSNPN, SVGIG (reference sequence). V was pared by 5 bases and J by 4 bases, with 18 bases between. The DNA for the CDR3 is TGTGCCTGGGATGTAGGGCTCGCCCCGGGAAACACCATATATTTT. Translating it yields CAWDVGLAPGNTIYF.

The chain links TRBV29-1 to TRBJ2-1; no firm D call. The CDR3 has 13 amino acids. Trimming left V 1 base short and J 4 bases short, with 8 bases between. Germline values: CDR1 SQVTM, CDR2 ANQGSEA. The CDR3 is CSVEVERYNEQFF. The CDR3 region has the DNA TGCAGCGTTGAAGTAGAGAGATACAATGAGCAGTTCTTC.

The rearrangement uses TRBV28 and TRBJ2-7; maybe TRBD1 (6 bases). Germline lookup yields CDR1 MDHEN and CDR2 SYDVKM. With 7 bases removed from V and 6 bases from J, the gap between germline ends came to 13 bases. This CDR3 is built from 12 residues. The CDR3 DNA is TGTGCCAGCACCCGACTGACAGGCGAGCAGTACTTC. This sequence encodes CASTRLTGEQYF.

The chain has TRBV3-1 (or the pseudogene TRBV3-2) and TRBJ1-6; D gene ambiguous. The germline V gene has CDR1 LGHDT and CDR2 YNNKEL (reference sequence). The ends were cut back, 1 base at V and 1 base at J, with 8 bases in the middle. This CDR3 contains 16 residues. The CDR3 DNA follows: TGTGCCAGCAGCCAAGCTTCTGGGTCCTATAATTCACCCCTCCACTTT. As protein: CASSQASGSYNSPLHF.